Listed here are 14 T cell receptor beta chains from one sample, sequenced in a study of T cells expressing NK-cell markers. Each CDR3 protein gets one entry in TCRdb, which reprocessed the 5' RACE reads and gives no DNA. This sample's table reports about 540,000 distinct CDR3 sequences. Source material: blood T cells: a sorted CD56 or NKG2C T cell subset, CD4+ or CD8+ T cells, or bulk PBMC T cells (not recorded which). Receptor source: a man aged 18 to 30 in good health.

The chain couples TRBV14 to TRBJ2-1; the TCRdb call, TRBD2, lacks DNA for checking. Germline CDR1 SGHDN, CDR2 FVKESK. The CDR3 length is 16 residues. CDR3 protein: CASSQLAGGSYNEQFF.

The V gene is TRBV12-3 or TRBV12-4, the J gene TRBJ1-1; as DNA is missing, the TRBD1 call by TCRdb cannot be tested. CDR3 length equals 15 residues. This CDR3 is CASRPSGAVGTEAFF.

The chain combines TRBV18 with TRBJ2-7; TCRdb gives TRBD1 as the D gene, but with no DNA this cannot be confirmed. The V gene's germline CDR1 is KGHSH and CDR2 LQKENI. The CDR3 is made up of 14 amino acids. The chain's CDR3 is CASSPGQVTYEQYF.

This chain joins TRBV20-1 and TRBJ2-5; TCRdb outputs TRBD1, but without DNA this stays unchecked. Germline V CDR1 and CDR2: DFQATT, SNEGSKA (reference sequence). This CDR3 contains 14 residues. The CDR3 loop reads CSASDTWGQETQYF.

J is TRBJ2-1 and V is TRBV24-1; the TCRdb D gene call, TRBD2, has no DNA to confirm it. CDR3 length equals 16 residues. Germline V gene sequence: CDR1 KGHDR, CDR2 SFDVKD. The CDR3 spells CATSELGLAGNNEQFF.

The V and J genes are TRBV20-1 and TRBJ2-6; the TCRdb call, TRBD1, lacks DNA for checking. Looked up from germline, CDR1 is DFQATT and CDR2 is SNEGSKA (reference sequence). The CDR3 sequence is 16 residues long. CDR3 protein: CSASGTGISGANVLTF.

The chain uses TRBV12-3 or TRBV12-4 and TRBJ1-2. The CDR3 consists of 12 residues. The CDR3 reads CASSLRTNGYTF.

V is TRBV5-1 and J is TRBJ2-1; TCRdb lists TRBD2, though no DNA is available to test this call. CDR1 SGHRS and CDR2 YFSETQ come from the germline V gene. The CDR3 has 17 amino acids. The CDR3 here is CASSPEGLAGVRNEQFF.

This chain connects TRBV7-2 to TRBJ2-3; with no DNA, the TCRdb D assignment of TRBD2 cannot be verified. The germline gives CDR1 SGHTA, CDR2 FQGNSA. This CDR3 comprises 15 residues. The CDR3 is CASSLVAGVGDTQYF.

The CDR3 reads CASSSASSRGRGYTDTQYF. V and J are TRBV3-1 and TRBJ2-3; absent DNA, TCRdb's TRBD2 call cannot be checked. CDR3 length: 19 residues. Germline lookup yields CDR1 LGHDT and CDR2 YNNKEL (reference sequence).

The chain has TRBV10-3 and TRBJ2-1; TCRdb indicates TRBD1, and absent DNA this call remains unverified. Germline V gene sequence: CDR1 ENHRY, CDR2 SYGVKD. This CDR3 is 14 amino acids long. CDR3 sequence reads: CAIAPLSSYNEQFF.

The genes are TRBV7-2 and TRBJ2-7; TCRdb proposes TRBD1, but this gene call is untestable without DNA. Germline values: CDR1 SGHTA, CDR2 FQGNSA. The CDR3 loop spans 13 amino acids. CDR3 residues: CASSSTGKREQYF.

This chain links TRBV5-6 with TRBJ2-1; TCRdb's D gene call, TRBD1, goes unchecked for lack of DNA. Per the germline V gene, CDR1 is SGHDT and CDR2 is YYEEEE. The CDR3 covers 15 residues. The CDR3 is CASTTPGQGYNEQFF.

The V and J genes are TRBV13 and TRBJ2-7; checking the TCRdb D call of TRBD1 is not possible without DNA. This CDR3 is 16 amino acids long. CDR1 is PRHDT, CDR2 FYEKMQ, per germline (reference sequence). The CDR3: CASSAPLARRSYEQYF.